One and the same sample provided the 3 T cell receptor beta chains below, sequenced in a study of tumor-infiltrating lymphocytes in primary liver carcinoma. A primer matching the constant region was used to make TCR beta cDNA from approximately 0.45 ug of total RNA. ARM-PCR was slightly modified, and three nested multiplex PCR rounds with it gave rise to the TCR beta libraries. PCR rounds one and two used TRBV1-TRBV30 forward primers with a C-beta reverse primer for about 9 cycles each. TCRdb passed the multiplex PCR reads through MiXCR, listing each CDR3 protein once. Here the sample spans around 78,000 distinct CDR3 sequences, around 75% being singletons. RNA and DNA were co-extracted from around 20-30 mg of unsorted bulk tissue. The sample was liver tumor tissue from sampling region 4. Specified subset: tumor region T4, right-lateral pole. All receptors come from a woman aged 60-75 years with primary liver carcinoma and hepatitis B virus infection.

This clonotype was recorded a few times. The chain couples TRBV11-2 to TRBJ2-7; D gene ambiguous. Trimming left V 9 bases short and J 4 bases short, with 13 bases between. The CDR3 runs 12 residues. CDR1 and CDR2 (germline): SGHAT, FQNNGV. Here the CDR3 DNA reads TGTGCCAGTTGTGGAGTCCTTTACGAGCAGTACTTC. Translating it yields CASCGVLYEQYF.

The chain links TRBV11-2 to TRBJ2-5; TRBD1 aligns across 8 bases. CDR3 length equals 14 residues. CDR1 and CDR2 (germline): SGHAT, FQNNGV. V was pared by 10 bases and J by 7 bases, with 14 bases of the junction left unmatched. This CDR3 is CANRWIQGEGTQYF. CDR3 DNA sequence: TGTGCCAACAGATGGATACAGGGGGAAGGGACCCAGTACTTC.

As regards this clonotype: This may be a read error, as it is one base from a much larger clone. V and J are TRBV7-9 and TRBJ2-1; TRBD1 might be the D (6 bases). The V gene lost 2 bases and the J gene lost 7 bases, with 24 bases spanning the gap. The CDR3 consists of 18 residues. The germline V gene has CDR1 SEHNR and CDR2 FQNEAQ (reference sequence). In DNA form, the CDR3 reads TGTGCCAGCAGCTTAACCGGCACCGGGACAATGAAAGGGAATGAGCAGTTCTTC. The encoded protein is CASSLTGTGTMKGNEQFF.